Following are 9 T cell receptor beta chains from one sample sequenced in a study of blood T cell repertoires in COVID-19. TCRdb keeps only in-frame clones here, not all; method: immunoSEQ multiplex PCR. The sample has just under 60,000 clones, approximately 82% seen once. The sample consisted of peripheral blood. The receptor source for this set is a man aged 80 or over with acute or convalescent COVID-19.

This clone was counted a single time. The rearrangement links TRBV7-2 to TRBJ2-2; possible D gene TRBD1, 6 bases. Trimming left V 5 bases short and J 7 bases short, with 14 bases between. Germline V gene data show CDR1 as SGHTA and CDR2 as FQGNSA. The CDR3 is made up of 14 amino acids. The CDR3 sequence: CASSRDRIGGELFF. DNA of the CDR3: TGTGCCAGCAGCAGAGACAGGATCGGCGGGGAGCTGTTTTTT.

This clone showed up just once. The gene calls are TRBV6-1 and TRBJ1-4, with 9 bases matching TRBD1. The CDR3 totals 15 residues. J gave up 7 bases and V 8 bases, and 11 bases lay outside the gene matches. Germline CDR1 MNHNS, CDR2 SASEGT. Written as DNA, the CDR3 is TGTGCCAGCCGGGACAGGGCGATCGGGGGTGAAAAACTGTTTTTT. Protein sequence: CASRDRAIGGEKLFF.

The V call is TRBV7-8, the J call TRBJ2-3; D unresolved. With 2 bases removed from V and 6 bases from J, the gap between germline ends came to 9 bases. The CDR3 has 13 amino acids. CDR1 and CDR2 from the germline V gene are SGHVS and FQNEAQ. The CDR3 DNA is TGTGCCAGCAGCTTACTAGATGGGGATACGCAGTATTTT. Encoded protein: CASSLLDGDTQYF.

V gene TRBV7-9 combines with J gene TRBJ2-1; 8 nucleotides line up with TRBD1. The germline V gene encodes CDR1 SEHNR and CDR2 FQNEAQ (reference sequence). The CDR3 totals 15 residues. Trimming took 5 bases from V and 7 from J; bases not matched to a gene: 10. The CDR3 DNA reads TGTGCCAGCAGCCCCGTCCAGGGGGCGAGGAATGAGCAGTTCTTC. It yields the protein CASSPVQGARNEQFF.

This chain uses TRBV2 with TRBJ2-7, with 8 bases aligning to TRBD1. CDR1 is SNHLY and CDR2 is FYNNEI in the germline V gene. With 6 bases clipped from V and 2 bases from J, the junction kept 3 bases outside the gene matches. The CDR3 sequence is 13 residues long. The CDR3 DNA follows: TGTGCCAGCAGATTGACAGGGGCCTACGAGCAGTACTTC. Encoded protein: CASRLTGAYEQYF.

This clone was seen more than once but under ten times. The rearrangement links TRBV5-1 to TRBJ2-3; D is unresolved. V gave up 0 bases and J gave up 0 bases, with 5 bases separating them. Germline values: CDR1 SGHRS, CDR2 YFSETQ. CDR3 length: 14 residues. Here the CDR3 reads CASSLVSSTDTQYF. CDR3 coding DNA: TGCGCCAGCAGCTTGGTGTCTAGCACAGATACGCAGTATTTT.

CDR3 coding DNA: TGTGCCAGCAGCGCCGGGAGAACAGGGGTATTGGATGGCTACACCTTC. It codes for CASSAGRTGVLDGYTF. V usage is TRBV2 and J usage is TRBJ1-2, with TRBD1 matching over 7 bases. The CDR3 loop spans 16 amino acids. Germline lookup yields CDR1 SNHLY and CDR2 FYNNEI. Germline trimming cut 6 bases from V and 6 bases from J; bases unmatched to any gene: 16. The variable domain in full, with the rest retrieved from reference TRBV2 and TRBJ1-2, is EPEVTQTPSHQVTQMGQEVILRCVPISNHLYFYWYRQILGQKVEFLVSFYNNEISEKSEIFDDQFSVERPDGSNFTLKIRSTKLEDSAMYFCASSAGRTGVLDGYTFGSGTRLTVV.

This chain links TRBV7-9 with TRBJ2-2; D uncertain. From germline, CDR1 is SEHNR and CDR2 FQNEAQ (reference sequence). CDR3 size: 13 residues. The V and J ends lost 2 bases and 2 bases respectively, with 3 bases between them. CDR3 nucleotides: TGTGCCAGCAGCTTATCAAACACCGGGGAGCTGTTTTTT. It yields the protein CASSLSNTGELFF.

The chain joins TRBV11-2 to TRBJ2-7, with TRBD1 matching over 7 bases. The J segment lost 0 bases and the V segment lost 5 bases, leaving 7 bases of the junction unmatched. The CDR3 loop spans 15 amino acids. Germline V gene data show CDR1 as SGHAT and CDR2 as FQNNGV. The CDR3 DNA sequence: TGTGCCAGCAGCCGGAGACAGGGTAACTCCTACGAGCAGTACTTC. It is translated as CASSRRQGNSYEQYF.